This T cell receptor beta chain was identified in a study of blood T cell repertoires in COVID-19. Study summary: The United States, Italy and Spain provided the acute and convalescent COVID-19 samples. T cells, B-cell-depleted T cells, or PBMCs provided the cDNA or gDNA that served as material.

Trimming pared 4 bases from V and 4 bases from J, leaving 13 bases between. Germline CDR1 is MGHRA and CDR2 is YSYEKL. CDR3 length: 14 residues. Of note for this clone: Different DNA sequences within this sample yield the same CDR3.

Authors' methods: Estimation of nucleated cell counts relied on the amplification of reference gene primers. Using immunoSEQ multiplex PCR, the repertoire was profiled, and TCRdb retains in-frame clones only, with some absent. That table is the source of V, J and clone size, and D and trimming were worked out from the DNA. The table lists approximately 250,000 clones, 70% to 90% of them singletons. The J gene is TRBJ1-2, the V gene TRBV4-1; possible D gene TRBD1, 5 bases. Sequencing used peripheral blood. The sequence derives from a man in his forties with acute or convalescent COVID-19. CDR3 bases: TGCGCCAGCAGCCGGGGGGGACTCGGCTATGGCTACACCTTC. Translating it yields CASSRGGLGYGYTF.